This TCR beta chain was found in a study of control samples from healthy donors and cancer patients. The repertoire was sequenced with immunoSEQ multiplex PCR; TCRdb's copy has only in-frame clones and lacks some. The data show 60,000 to 75,000 clones, with around 87% seen just once and 2% to 2.5% held by the top ten. Germline lookup yields CDR1 SGHTA and CDR2 FQGNSA. The ends were cut back, 0 bases at V and 9 bases at J, with 17 bases in the middle. The CDR3 is made up of 15 amino acids. The chain has TRBV7-2 and TRBJ1-1; TRBD1 might be the D (5 bases). Input material: PBMCs. This TCR was recovered from a woman aged 45 to 65 with head and neck cancer. The CDR3: CASSLAVDSHSKAFF. CDR3 coding DNA: TGTGCCAGCAGCTTAGCAGTAGACAGCCATTCTAAAGCTTTCTTT.